The 12 T cell receptor beta chains presented below share a single source sample, sequenced in a study of blood T cell repertoires in COVID-19 (dated by TCRdb to the early 2020s). The library was made by the immunoSEQ multiplex PCR assay. TCRdb stores this immuneACCESS table with in-frame sequences only. Part of the clones is absent; in the studies checked, under half of the shortfall reflects unresolved V genes, and no reason is known for the rest. Recorded for this sample are hundreds of thousands of clones; less than 90% of them occurred a single time. Jointly, the top ten make up approximately 3.1% of the sample. The sample taken for sequencing was PBMCs or T cells enriched from blood (not recorded which). The receptors stem from a woman between 50 and 59 years old in a cohort exposed to, infected with or recovered from COVID-19 (not recorded which).

The rearrangement uses TRBV6-2 or TRBV6-3 and TRBJ1-1, with a possible D match to TRBD1 (5 bases). The CDR3 has 16 residues. Germline lookup yields CDR1 MNHEY and CDR2 SVGEGT. V lost 6 bases and J 0 bases, leaving 17 bases between the germline ends. The CDR3 spells CASSPTGGPMNTEAFF. CDR3 coding DNA: TGTGCCAGCAGCCCTACGGGGGGTCCCATGAACACTGAAGCTTTCTTT.

This clone was detected a few times. The rearrangement uses TRBV7-5 and TRBJ1-2. TRBV7-5 is classified as a pseudogene. The length of the CDR3 is 13 residues. CDR3 in DNA: TGTGCCAGAAGCTTAGCGGAGGATCCTGGCTACACCTTC. This codes for CARSLAEDPGYTF.

The chain uses TRBV6-2 or TRBV6-3 and TRBJ2-3; the match to TRBD2 covers 7 bases. The V and J ends lost 2 bases and 0 bases, in that order; junction bases with no gene match: 2. CDR3 length: 15 residues. Germline assignment: CDR1 MNHEY and CDR2 SVGEGT. Written as DNA, the CDR3 is TGTGCCAGCAGTTACGCGGGGGTTAGCACAGATACGCAGTATTTT. Translation gives CASSYAGVSTDTQYF.

The V call is TRBV29-1, the J call TRBJ1-1, with D tentatively TRBD1 (5 bases). Trimming removed 4 bases at V and 8 bases at J, with 14 bases between. This CDR3 contains 12 residues. Germline CDR1 reads SQVTM; CDR2 reads ANQGSEA. CDR3 residues: CSVVPGQTEAFF. The CDR3 bases are TGCAGCGTTGTGCCAGGGCAAACGGAAGCTTTCTTT. The whole variable domain, filled in from reference TRBV29-1 and TRBJ1-1, reads SAVISQKPSRDICQRGTSLTIQCQVDSQVTMMFWYRQQPGQSLTLIATANQGSEATYESGFVIDKFPISRPNLTFSTLTVSNMSPEDSSIYLCSVVPGQTEAFFGQGTRLTVV.

A single count supports this clone. The gene calls are TRBV6-2 or TRBV6-3 and TRBJ1-2; no clear D. The CDR3 totals 14 residues. CDR1 is MNHEY, CDR2 SVGEGT, per germline. Trimming shortened V by 2 bases and J by 8 bases, and 15 bases separated the two germline ends. The CDR3 DNA is TGTGCCAGCAGTTACGGTGGCGCTTCGGGGGGCTACACCTTC. This gives the protein CASSYGGASGGYTF.

This chain connects TRBV7-2 to TRBJ2-7; a weak D match, TRBD2 (6 bases). Germline CDR1 and CDR2: SGHTA and FQGNSA. The CDR3 runs to 14 residues. Trimming removed 3 bases from V and 1 base from J, with 10 bases in between. CDR3 DNA: TGTGCCAGCAGCTTCGGGGGTGGGTCCTACGAGCAGTACTTC. Protein product: CASSFGGGSYEQYF.

V is TRBV21-1 and J is TRBJ1-1; TRBD1 is taken as the D call from the table, unchecked against the DNA. TRBV21-1 is termed a pseudogene. This CDR3 is built from 16 residues. The CDR3 DNA sequence: TGTGCCAGCAGTTATAATCGACAGGGAGCGAACACTGAAGCTTTCTTT. Its protein product is CASSYNRQGANTEAFF.

The DNA of the CDR3 is TGTGCCAGCAGTTTATACAGGGGGGAGACCCAGTACTTC. It specifies CASSLYRGETQYF. The V and J genes are TRBV12-3 or TRBV12-4 and TRBJ2-5, with 8 bases that match TRBD1. The junction had 1 base not matched to a gene; V was cut back by 2 bases and J by 5 bases. The CDR3 has 13 residues.

This clone was detected a few times. The chain carries TRBV2 and TRBJ2-7; D ambiguous. The CDR3 has 16 amino acids. The ends were cut back, 0 bases at V and 0 bases at J, with 12 bases in the middle. Germline CDR1 is SNHLY and CDR2 is FYNNEI. The CDR3 is CASSEASSGSSYEQYF. CDR3 DNA sequence: TGTGCCAGCAGTGAAGCGAGCTCAGGTAGCTCCTACGAGCAGTACTTC.

The chain is built from TRBV29-1 and TRBJ2-5; possibly TRBD1 for D (7 bases). The V end was cut by 3 bases, the J end by 5 bases, with 10 bases between. This CDR3 contains 12 residues. Germline lookup yields CDR1 SQVTM and CDR2 ANQGSEA. The CDR3 coding sequence is TGCAGCGTTGACAGGGGGAGGGAGACCCAGTACTTC. This encodes CSVDRGRETQYF.

The rearrangement joins TRBV3-1 (or the pseudogene TRBV3-2) to TRBJ2-2; 14 bases are a match to TRBD2. The J segment lost 7 bases and the V segment lost 8 bases, leaving 6 bases of the junction unmatched. Germline values: CDR1 LGHDT, CDR2 YNNKEL (reference sequence). The CDR3 is 15 amino acids. The chain's CDR3 is CASAGLAGGIGELFF. CDR3 in DNA: TGTGCCAGCGCCGGACTAGCGGGGGGTATCGGGGAGCTGTTTTTT.

The V call is TRBV4-2, the J call TRBJ2-7; D is perhaps TRBD1 (5 bases). Per the germline V gene, CDR1 is LGHNA and CDR2 is YNFKEQ. The CDR3 length is 13 residues. V lost 0 bases to trimming and J lost 7 bases, with 10 bases between them. CDR3 bases: TGTGCCAGCAGCCAAGAGGACACCATTGAGCAGTACTTC. Its translation: CASSQEDTIEQYF.